This T cell receptor (beta chain) came from a study of cytomegalovirus exposure and HLA in healthy donors. Turning to the study itself: A prior analysis found around 110 million unique TCR beta sequences from around 180 million T cells.

Findings of the study overall: Common viral pathogens were later found to be apparently linked to several of the most significant clusters. A missense DCLRE1C variant was associated with V- and J-gene trimming of TCR beta chains in a later analysis, and an independent cohort replicated the association.

CDR3 size: 13 residues. Germline CDR1 and CDR2: MGHRA and YSYEKL. Trimming took 4 bases from V and 8 from J, leaving 12 bases between them. The study ran its PCR with 60 Vbeta and 13 Jbeta primers. Here immunoSEQ multiplex PCR was the method, and the copy in TCRdb shows in-frame clones only, minus some. The table shows fewer than 200,000 clones, with around nine tenths occurring only once. About this clone itself: Antigen specificity is unknown.

Sequencing used PBMCs. The chain employs TRBV4-1 and TRBJ1-5; maybe TRBD1 (6 bases). The receptor was derived from a woman aged 25-40 years in good health and CMV-seronegative. The CDR3 DNA sequence: TGCGCCAGCAGCCTACAGGGTCCCGAGCCCCAGCATTTT. Translating gives CASSLQGPEPQHF.